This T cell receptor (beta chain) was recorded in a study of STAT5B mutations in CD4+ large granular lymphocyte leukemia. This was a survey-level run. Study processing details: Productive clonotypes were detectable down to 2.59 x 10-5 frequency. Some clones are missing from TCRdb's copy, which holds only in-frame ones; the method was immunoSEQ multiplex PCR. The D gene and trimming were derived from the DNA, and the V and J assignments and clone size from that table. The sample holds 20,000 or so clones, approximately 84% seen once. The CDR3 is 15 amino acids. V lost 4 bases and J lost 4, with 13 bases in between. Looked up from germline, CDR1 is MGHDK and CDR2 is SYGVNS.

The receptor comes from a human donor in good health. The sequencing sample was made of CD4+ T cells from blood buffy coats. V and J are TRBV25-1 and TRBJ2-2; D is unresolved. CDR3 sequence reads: CASSARTGGTGELFF. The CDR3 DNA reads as TGTGCCAGCAGTGCCCGGACGGGCGGCACCGGGGAGCTGTTTTTT. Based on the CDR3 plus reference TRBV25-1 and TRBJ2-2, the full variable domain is EADIYQTPRYLVIGTGKKITLECSQTMGHDKMYWYQQDPGMELHLIHYSYGVNSTEKGDLSSESTVSRIRTEHFPLTLESARPSHTSQYLCASSARTGGTGELFFGEGSRLTVL.